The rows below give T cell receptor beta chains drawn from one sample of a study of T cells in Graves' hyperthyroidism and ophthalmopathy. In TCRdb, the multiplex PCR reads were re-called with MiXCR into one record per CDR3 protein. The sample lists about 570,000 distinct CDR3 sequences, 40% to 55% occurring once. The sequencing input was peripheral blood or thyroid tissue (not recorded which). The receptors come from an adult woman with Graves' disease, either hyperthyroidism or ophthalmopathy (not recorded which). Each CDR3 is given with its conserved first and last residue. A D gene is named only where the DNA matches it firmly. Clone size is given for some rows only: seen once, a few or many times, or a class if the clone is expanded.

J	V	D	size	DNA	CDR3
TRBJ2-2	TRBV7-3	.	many	TGTGCCAGCAGCAAGACACTGAACACCGGGGAGCTGTTTTTT	CASSKTLNTGELFF
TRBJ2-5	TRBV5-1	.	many	TGCGCCAGCAGCTTGGGGGGCTTCTGGGAGACCCAGTACTTC	CASSLGGFWETQYF
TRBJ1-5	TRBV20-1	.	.	TGCAGTGCTAGAGAGCCCCGGGACGGCAATCAGCCCCAGCATTTT	CSAREPRDGNQPQHF
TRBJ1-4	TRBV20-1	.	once	TGCAGTGCACACGCCGGGACTAGCGGTGAAAAACTGTTTTTT	CSAHAGTSGEKLFF
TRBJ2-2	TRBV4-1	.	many	TGCGCCAGCAGCCAAGTTGGGGTAACCGGGGAGCTGTTTTTT	CASSQVGVTGELFF
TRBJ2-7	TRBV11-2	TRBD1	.	TGTGCCAGCAGCCGGACAGGGGAGCTTTACGAGCAGTACTTC	CASSRTGELYEQYF
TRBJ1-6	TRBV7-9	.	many	TGTGCCAGCAGCTTATCGACAGGTGCAGGGAATTCACCCCTCCACTTT	CASSLSTGAGNSPLHF
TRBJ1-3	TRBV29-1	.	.	TGCAGCGCCGCAAGACGGTCTGGAAACACCATATATTTT	CSAARRSGNTIYF
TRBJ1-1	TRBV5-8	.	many	TGTGCCAGCAGCTTGGTGGGAGGTCTGGCTTTCTTT	CASSLVGGLAFF
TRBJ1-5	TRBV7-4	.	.	TGTGCCAGCAGCGTAGATGGTTTTCCTGATCAGCCCCAGCATTTT	CASSVDGFPDQPQHF
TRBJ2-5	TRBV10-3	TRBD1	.	TGTGCCATCAGGAGTACAGGGGTGGAGACCCAGTACTTC	CAIRSTGVETQYF
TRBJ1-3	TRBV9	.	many	TGTGCCAGCAGCGTAGTTGTAGGGCCTGGAAACACCATATATTTT	CASSVVVGPGNTIYF
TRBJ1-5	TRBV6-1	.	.	TGTGCCAGCACCGACCTACTCAGGGGCCGGCAGCCCCAGCATTTT	CASTDLLRGRQPQHF
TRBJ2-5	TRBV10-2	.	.	TGCGCCAGCAAAGGGGCCGGGCAAGAGACCCAGTACTTC	CASKGAGQETQYF
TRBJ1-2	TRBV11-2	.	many	TGTGCCAGCACCCTTAGGCCAGGATATAACGGCTACACCTTC	CASTLRPGYNGYTF
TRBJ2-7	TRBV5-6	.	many	TGTGCCAGCAGCTTTATCACCCCATCCTACGAGCAGTACTTC	CASSFITPSYEQYF
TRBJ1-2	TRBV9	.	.	TGTGCTAGAGACGGTTTGGGAGGACAGCTCTATGGCTACACCTTC	CARDGLGGQLYGYTF
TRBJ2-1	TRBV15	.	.	TGTGCCACCAGCAGGATAGGGAGAGACTATGGCTACAATGAGCAGTTCTTC	CATSRIGRDYGYNEQFF
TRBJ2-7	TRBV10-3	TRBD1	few	TGTGCCATCAATTTAGACAGGGGCTACGAGCAGTACTTC	CAINLDRGYEQYF
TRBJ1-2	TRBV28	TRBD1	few	TGTGCCAGCAGTTCAGGGGGCAATGGCTACACCTTC	CASSSGGNGYTF
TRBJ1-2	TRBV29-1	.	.	TGCAGCGTTGAAGTCCAACCTAACTATGGCTACACCTTC	CSVEVQPNYGYTF
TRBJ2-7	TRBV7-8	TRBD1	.	TGTGCCAGCAGCACAAGACAGGGTAACTACGAGCAGTACTTC	CASSTRQGNYEQYF
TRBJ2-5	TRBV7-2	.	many	TGTGCCAGCAGCTTAGCTTGGCTAGAAGAGACCCAGTACTTC	CASSLAWLEETQYF
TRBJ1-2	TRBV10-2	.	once	TGCGCCTGCAGTGCTGGTACAGGGAGCTCTAGGTCCGGCTACACCTTC	CACSAGTGSSRSGYTF
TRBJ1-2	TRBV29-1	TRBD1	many	TGCAGCGTTGCGGGACAGGGGCATGGCTACACCTTC	CSVAGQGHGYTF
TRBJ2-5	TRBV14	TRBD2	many	TGTGCCAGCAGCGAGGAGAGGGTAGCGGGGAGACGCTCCCAAGAGACCCAGTACTTC	CASSEERVAGRRSQETQYF